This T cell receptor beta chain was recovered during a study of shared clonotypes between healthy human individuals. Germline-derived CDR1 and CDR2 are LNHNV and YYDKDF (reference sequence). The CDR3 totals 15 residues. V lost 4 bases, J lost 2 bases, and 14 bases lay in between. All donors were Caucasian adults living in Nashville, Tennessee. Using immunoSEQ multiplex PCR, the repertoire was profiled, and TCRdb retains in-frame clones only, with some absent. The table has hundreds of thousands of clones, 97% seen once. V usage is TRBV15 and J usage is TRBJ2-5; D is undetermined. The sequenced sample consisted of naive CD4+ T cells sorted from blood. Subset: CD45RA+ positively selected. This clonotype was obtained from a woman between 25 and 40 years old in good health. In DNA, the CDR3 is TGTGCCACCAGCACCTACGTCGCATCTCAAGAGACCCAGTACTTC. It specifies CATSTYVASQETQYF.